The present T cell receptor (beta chain) was sequenced within a study of blood T cell repertoires in COVID-19. Methods used by the authors: The authors estimated nucleated cell counts from reference gene primer amplification. Clones were sequenced by immunoSEQ multiplex PCR, and TCRdb holds only the in-frame ones, with some missing. That table is the source of V, J and clone size, and D and trimming were worked out from the DNA. Of 55,000 to 70,000 clones in the sample, 87% were seen once. CDR1 is SQVTM and CDR2 is ANQGSEA in the germline V gene. V lost 5 bases, J lost 1 base, and 8 bases lay in between. CDR3 length: 12 amino acids.

The sequencing sample was made of peripheral blood. The TCR was taken from a woman younger than 30 with acute or convalescent COVID-19. The chain is built from TRBV29-1 and TRBJ1-1; possible D gene TRBD1, 5 bases. CDR3 region: CSVYQGNTEAFF. The CDR3, as DNA: TGCAGCGTTTATCAGGGGAACACTGAAGCTTTCTTT.